This T cell receptor (beta chain) was retrieved from a study of cytomegalovirus exposure and HLA in healthy donors. PCR primers comprised 60 Vbeta and 13 Jbeta primers. Using immunoSEQ multiplex PCR, the repertoire was profiled, and TCRdb retains in-frame clones only, with some absent. This sample has around 150,000 clones, with just over 65% found just once. Unmatched junction bases numbered 11, after V lost 7 bases and J lost 3 bases. The germline gives CDR1 SGHTA, CDR2 FQGNSA. This CDR3 contains 15 residues. The TCR originated in a woman aged 60 to 75 in good health and CMV-seronegative. The chain couples TRBV7-2 to TRBJ2-7; 8 bases map to TRBD2. The sequenced sample was PBMCs. CDR3 nucleotides: TGTGCCAGCACCTACGGGGGACTAGGGGGCTACGAGCAGTACTTC. Its protein product is CASTYGGLGGYEQYF.